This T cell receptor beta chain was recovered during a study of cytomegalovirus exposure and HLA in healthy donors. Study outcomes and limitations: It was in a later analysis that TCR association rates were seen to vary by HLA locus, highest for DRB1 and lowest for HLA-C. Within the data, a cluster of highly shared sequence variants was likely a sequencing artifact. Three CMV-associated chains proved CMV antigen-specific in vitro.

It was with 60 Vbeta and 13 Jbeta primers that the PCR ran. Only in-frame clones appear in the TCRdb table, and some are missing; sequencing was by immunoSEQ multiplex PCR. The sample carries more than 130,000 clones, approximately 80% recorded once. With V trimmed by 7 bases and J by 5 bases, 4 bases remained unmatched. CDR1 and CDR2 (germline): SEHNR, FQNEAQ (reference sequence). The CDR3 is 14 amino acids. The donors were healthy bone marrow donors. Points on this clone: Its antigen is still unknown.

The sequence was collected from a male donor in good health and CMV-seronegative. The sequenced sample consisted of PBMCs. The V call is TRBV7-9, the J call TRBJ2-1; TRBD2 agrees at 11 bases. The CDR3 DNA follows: TGTGCCAGCAATAGCGGGGGGGCCCACAATGAGCAGTTCTTC. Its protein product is CASNSGGAHNEQFF.